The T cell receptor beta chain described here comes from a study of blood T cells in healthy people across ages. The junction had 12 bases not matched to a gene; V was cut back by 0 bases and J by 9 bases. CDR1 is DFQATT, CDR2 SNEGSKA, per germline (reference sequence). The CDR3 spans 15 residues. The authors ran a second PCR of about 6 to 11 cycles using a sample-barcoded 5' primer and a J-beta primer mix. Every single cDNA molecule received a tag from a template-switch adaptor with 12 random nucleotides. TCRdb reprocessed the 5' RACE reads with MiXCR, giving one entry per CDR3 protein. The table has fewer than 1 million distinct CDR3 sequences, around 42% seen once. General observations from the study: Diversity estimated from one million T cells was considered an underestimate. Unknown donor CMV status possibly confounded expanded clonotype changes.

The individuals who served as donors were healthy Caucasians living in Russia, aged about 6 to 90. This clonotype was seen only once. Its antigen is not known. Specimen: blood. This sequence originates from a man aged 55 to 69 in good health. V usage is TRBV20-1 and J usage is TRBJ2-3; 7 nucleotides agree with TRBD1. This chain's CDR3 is CSARDPGATGDTQYF. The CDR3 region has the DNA TGCAGTGCTAGAGATCCCGGCGCAACAGGGGACACGCAGTATTTT.